These 10 T cell receptor beta chains were sequenced from one sample in a study of blood T cell repertoires in COVID-19. Repertoires were generated with immunoSEQ multiplex PCR, while TCRdb's copy carries only in-frame clones and drops some. The table records about 120,000 clones, 85% of them present only once. The specimen was peripheral blood. The receptors shown here come from a man older than 75 with acute or convalescent COVID-19.

V gene TRBV10-1 combines with J gene TRBJ1-1; D ambiguous. V lost 5 bases, J lost 0 bases, and 16 bases lay in between. Germline CDR1 and CDR2: WNHNN and SYGVQD (reference sequence). The CDR3 has 16 amino acids. The CDR3 protein is CASSHARSLMNTEAFF. CDR3 DNA sequence: TGCGCCAGCAGTCATGCTCGGAGCCTTATGAACACTGAAGCTTTCTTT.

This chain joins TRBV19 and TRBJ1-1; tentative D call: TRBD1 (5 bases). Per germline, CDR1 LNHDA and CDR2 SQIVND (reference sequence). V gave up 3 bases and J gave up 5 bases, with 22 bases separating them. The CDR3 has 17 residues. The CDR3 DNA reads as TGTGCCAGTAGTATTTCAAGACAGCGTACTAAGTTGACTGAAGCTTTCTTT. Translated, it gives CASSISRQRTKLTEAFF.

A few counts support this clone. The rearrangement uses TRBV11-2 and TRBJ2-7; 9 bases map to TRBD1. The V segment lost 5 bases and the J segment 0 bases; nucleotides outside the gene matches: 8. The CDR3 extends over 16 amino acids. The germline V gene has CDR1 SGHAT and CDR2 FQNNGV. CDR3 sequence reads: CASSPSLTGGSYEQYF. CDR3 nucleotide sequence: TGTGCCAGCAGCCCTAGTCTGACAGGGGGCTCCTACGAGCAGTACTTC.

The chain employs TRBV7-3 and TRBJ2-5; tentatively, D is TRBD2 (6 bases). V lost 5 bases and J 1 base, leaving 14 bases between the germline ends. Germline V gene sequence: CDR1 SGHTA, CDR2 FQGTGA. This CDR3 region has 15 residues. DNA for the CDR3: TGTGCCAGCAGCGCCGGGGGTAGTTTCCAAGAGACCCAGTACTTC. It codes for CASSAGGSFQETQYF.

The chain links TRBV15 to TRBJ1-2; D remains ambiguous. The CDR3 runs to 15 residues. The V gene's germline CDR1 is LNHNV and CDR2 YYDKDF (reference sequence). Trimming left V 0 bases short and J 4 bases short, with 12 bases between. The CDR3 region has the DNA TGTGCCACCAGCAGAGATCGACATATCGCCTATGGCTACACCTTC. This encodes CATSRDRHIAYGYTF.

The chain joins TRBV24-1 to TRBJ2-2; 9 bases fit TRBD1. The CDR3 contains 15 residues. V shed 6 bases and J 1 base; nucleotides not matched to a gene: 2. The germline V gene encodes CDR1 KGHDR and CDR2 SFDVKD. CDR3 nucleotide sequence: TGTGCCACCAGTTCGGGACAGGGGAACACCGGGGAGCTGTTTTTT. Its translation is CATSSGQGNTGELFF.

The gene calls are TRBV28 and TRBJ2-6; 8 positions match TRBD2. Germline values: CDR1 MDHEN, CDR2 SYDVKM. CDR3 length equals 17 residues. J gave up 0 bases and V 6 bases, and 7 bases lay outside the gene matches. The CDR3 sequence: CASSSGLGSSGANVLTF. In DNA form, the CDR3 reads TGTGCCAGCAGCTCGGGACTAGGGAGCTCTGGGGCCAACGTCCTGACTTTC.

This clone was observed once. V gene TRBV12-5 combines with J gene TRBJ2-1, with TRBD2 identical over 8 bases. Germline CDR1 and CDR2: LGHNT and FRNRAP. This CDR3 has 15 residues. With V trimmed by 1 base and J by 7 bases, 6 bases remained unmatched. The CDR3 is CASGLGSGEINEQFF. For the CDR3, the DNA is TGTGCTAGTGGTTTGGGTAGCGGGGAGATTAATGAGCAGTTCTTC.

CDR3 amino acids: CASSAQGLGNQPQHF. The CDR3 DNA reads TGTGCCAGCAGCGCCCAGGGGTTAGGGAATCAGCCCCAGCATTTT. This chain joins TRBV9 and TRBJ1-5, with a tentative D call TRBD1 (6 bases). Looked up from germline, CDR1 is SGDLS and CDR2 is YYNGEE. The CDR3 length is 15 residues. V lost 3 bases and J lost 4, with 14 bases in between.

The CDR3 region has the DNA TGTGCCAGCAGTAGCCCTCTAAGCACAGATACGCAGTATTTT. The encoded protein is CASSSPLSTDTQYF. The rearrangement joins TRBV6-5 to TRBJ2-3; D uncertain. The germline CDR1 and CDR2 sequences are MNHEY and SVGAGI. CDR3 length: 14 amino acids. Deletions cut 5 bases from V and 0 bases from J, with 9 bases between.